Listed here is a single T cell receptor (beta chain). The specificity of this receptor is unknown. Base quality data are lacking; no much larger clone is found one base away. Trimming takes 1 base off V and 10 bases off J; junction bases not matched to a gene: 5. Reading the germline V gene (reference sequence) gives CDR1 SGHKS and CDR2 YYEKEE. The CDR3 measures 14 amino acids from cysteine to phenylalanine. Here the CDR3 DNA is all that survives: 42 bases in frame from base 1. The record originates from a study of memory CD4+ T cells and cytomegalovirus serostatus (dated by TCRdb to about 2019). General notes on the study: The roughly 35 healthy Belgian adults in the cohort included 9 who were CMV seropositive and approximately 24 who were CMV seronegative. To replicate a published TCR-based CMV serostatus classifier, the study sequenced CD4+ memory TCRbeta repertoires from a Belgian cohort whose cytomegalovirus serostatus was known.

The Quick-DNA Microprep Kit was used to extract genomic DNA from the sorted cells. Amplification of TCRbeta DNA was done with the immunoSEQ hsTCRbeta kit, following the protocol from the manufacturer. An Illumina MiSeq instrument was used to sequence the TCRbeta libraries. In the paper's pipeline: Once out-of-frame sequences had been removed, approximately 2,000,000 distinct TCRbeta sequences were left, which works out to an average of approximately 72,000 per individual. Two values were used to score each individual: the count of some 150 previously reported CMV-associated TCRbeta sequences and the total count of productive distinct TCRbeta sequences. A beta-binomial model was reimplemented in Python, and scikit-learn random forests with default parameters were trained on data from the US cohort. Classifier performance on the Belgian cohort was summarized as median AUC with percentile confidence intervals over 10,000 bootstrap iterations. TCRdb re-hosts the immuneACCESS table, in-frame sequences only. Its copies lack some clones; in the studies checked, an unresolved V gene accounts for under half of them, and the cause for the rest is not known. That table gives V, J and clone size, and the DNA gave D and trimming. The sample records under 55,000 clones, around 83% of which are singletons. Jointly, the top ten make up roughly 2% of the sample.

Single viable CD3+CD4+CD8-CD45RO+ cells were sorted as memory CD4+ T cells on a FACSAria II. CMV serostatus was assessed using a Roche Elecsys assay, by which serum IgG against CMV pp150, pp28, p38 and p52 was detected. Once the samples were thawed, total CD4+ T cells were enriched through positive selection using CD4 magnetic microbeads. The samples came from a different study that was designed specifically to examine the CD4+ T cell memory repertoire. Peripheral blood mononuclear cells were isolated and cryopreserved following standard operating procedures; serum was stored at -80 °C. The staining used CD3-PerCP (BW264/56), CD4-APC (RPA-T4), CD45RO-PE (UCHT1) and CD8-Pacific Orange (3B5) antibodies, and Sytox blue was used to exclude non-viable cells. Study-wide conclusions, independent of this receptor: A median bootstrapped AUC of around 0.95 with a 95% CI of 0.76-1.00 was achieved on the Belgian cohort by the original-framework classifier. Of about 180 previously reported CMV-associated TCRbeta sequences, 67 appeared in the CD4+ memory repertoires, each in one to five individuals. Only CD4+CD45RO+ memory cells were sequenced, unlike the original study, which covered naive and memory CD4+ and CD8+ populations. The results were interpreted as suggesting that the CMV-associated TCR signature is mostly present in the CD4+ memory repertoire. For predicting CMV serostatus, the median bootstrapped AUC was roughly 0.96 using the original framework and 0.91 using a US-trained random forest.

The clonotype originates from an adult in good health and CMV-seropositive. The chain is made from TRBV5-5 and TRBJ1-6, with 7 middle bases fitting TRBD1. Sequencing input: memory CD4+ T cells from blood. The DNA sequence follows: TGTGCCAGCAGCTTGACAGGGGAGGGATCACCCCTCCACTTT. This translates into CASSLTGEGSPLHF.